This T cell receptor beta chain appears in the sequencing data of a study of Tregs in tolerant kidney transplant recipients (dated by TCRdb to the late 2010s). Regarding the complete study: TCRbeta sequencing was used in the study to identify donor-specific regulatory T cells before combined kidney and bone marrow transplantation, and the identified cells were then tracked after transplant. The study at large found these results: The study was constrained by small patient numbers, and validation of the findings is required in larger populations and under other immunosuppression protocols. For some patients the PCR primers changed over time, which made it impossible to compare the samples from those patients at the nucleotide level. Biological reproducibility was not directly assessed, although technical replication error appeared to be minimal. Expanding Tregs with activated donor B cells appeared to identify the most biologically relevant and donor-specific TCRbeta repertoire. In tolerant patients, donor-specific Tregs expanded more than Tregs overall, which suggests antigen-driven rather than nonspecific expansion.

This clone appeared once. Its antigen has not been determined. Per-base quality was not reported, and no clone a single base away is much larger than it. The germline V gene sets CDR1 to MGHRA and CDR2 to YSYEKL. V sheds 5 bases and J sheds 1 base, leaving 11 bases between their ends. Measured from the cysteine to the phenylalanine, the CDR3 is 15 residues long. The read is trimmed to its CDR3 DNA, 45 bases read in frame from base 1. Transplants used related donors with nonmyeloablative bone marrow transplantation; mixed chimerism was transient in the human trials. Unstimulated Tregs (CD4+CD25+CD127-), CD4+ non-Tregs (CD4+CD25-), CD4 and CD8 cells were FACS-sorted from thawed PBMCs. A few combined kidney and bone marrow transplant recipients from the ITN036ST trial were included as patients, and samples were available only from these trial subjects. Healthy control blood was processed to PBMCs by Ficoll density gradient and cryopreserved, and patient PBMCs were collected before and after transplant.

For TCRbeta CDR3 sequencing, genomic DNA was extracted from sorted cells using the QIAGEN DNeasy Blood and Tissue Kit. High-throughput TCRbeta CDR3 sequencing, which included PCR amplification with bias correction and internal controls, was done commercially through immunoSEQ. In the source study's methods: Unique productive TCRbeta sequences were defined by CDR3 nucleotide sequence where primers matched, and otherwise by CDR3 amino acid sequence together with Vbeta and Jbeta genes. To correct sorting error, sequences shared between sorted populations at a frequency ratio of 2:1 or less were removed; the rest were assigned to the higher population. A sequence counted as donor-reactive if, in CFSE-low cells, the sequence had a frequency of at least 0.01% and was expanded at least 5-fold compared with unstimulated cells. Jensen-Shannon divergence calculated on the top 100 TCRbeta sequences ranked by frequency was used to measure repertoire divergence. When a sample had multiple sequencing runs, each run was corrected for sorting error separately and the runs were then pooled. TCRdb's version of the immuneACCESS table is confined to in-frame rearrangements and falls short of the full clone set. An unresolved V gene accounts for under half of the shortfall where checked; the remainder is of unknown origin. V and J calls and clone size come straight from that table; D and trimming were deduced from the DNA. The sample profile shows tens of thousands of clones; about 91% of them were found once. About 15% of the sample is held by the ten biggest clonotypes.

This material consisted of CD8+ T cells from blood (PBMCs), taken 24 months after the transplant. The chain employs TRBV4-1 and TRBJ2-2; the D gene is not confidently resolved. The sequence was collected from a human patient who received a combined kidney and bone marrow transplant. After a transplant, certain T cells may trace back to the graft donor. The CDR3: CASSSYLGNTGELFF. The nucleotide sequence is given as TGCGCCAGCAGCTCCTACCTAGGGAACACCGGGGAGCTGTTTTTT.